This T cell receptor (beta chain) was identified during a study of blood T cell repertoires in COVID-19. Study background: Donors in the United States, Italy and Spain gave samples during acute or convalescent COVID-19. In each case, the material was cDNA or gDNA derived from T cells, B-cell-depleted T cells, or PBMCs.

V was pared by 2 bases and J by 6 bases, with 11 bases between. There are 14 residues in the CDR3. Per the germline V gene, CDR1 is SGHVS and CDR2 is FNYEAQ. As handled by the study authors: Estimation of nucleated cell counts was performed using reference gene primer amplification. Assay used: immunoSEQ multiplex PCR; TCRdb lists only in-frame clones, some missing. V, J and clone size reflect that table, while D and trimming were determined from the DNA. The profile covers fewer than 350,000 clones, with nearly 90% appearing a single time and almost 9.5% taken by the ten largest. The V and J genes are TRBV7-6 and TRBJ2-1; tentatively, D is TRBD2 (7 bases). The sequence came from a man younger than 35 with active or convalescent COVID-19. Sequencing used peripheral blood. CDR3 coding DNA: TGTGCCAGCAGCTTAACGGGGGGCTTCAATGAGCAGTTCTTC. Translation: CASSLTGGFNEQFF.